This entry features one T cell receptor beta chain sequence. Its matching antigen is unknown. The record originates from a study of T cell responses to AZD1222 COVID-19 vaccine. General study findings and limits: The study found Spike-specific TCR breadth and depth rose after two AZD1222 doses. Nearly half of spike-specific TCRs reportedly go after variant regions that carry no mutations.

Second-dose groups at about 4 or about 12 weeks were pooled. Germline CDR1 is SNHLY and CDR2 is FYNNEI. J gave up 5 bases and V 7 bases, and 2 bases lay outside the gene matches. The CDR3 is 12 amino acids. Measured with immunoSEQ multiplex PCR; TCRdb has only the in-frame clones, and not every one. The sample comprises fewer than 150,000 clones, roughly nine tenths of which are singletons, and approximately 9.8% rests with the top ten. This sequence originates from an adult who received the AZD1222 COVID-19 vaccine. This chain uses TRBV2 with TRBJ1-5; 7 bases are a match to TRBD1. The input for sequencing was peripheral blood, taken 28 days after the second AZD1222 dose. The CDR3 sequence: CASTGTDQPQHF. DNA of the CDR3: TGTGCCAGCACCGGGACAGATCAGCCCCAGCATTTT.